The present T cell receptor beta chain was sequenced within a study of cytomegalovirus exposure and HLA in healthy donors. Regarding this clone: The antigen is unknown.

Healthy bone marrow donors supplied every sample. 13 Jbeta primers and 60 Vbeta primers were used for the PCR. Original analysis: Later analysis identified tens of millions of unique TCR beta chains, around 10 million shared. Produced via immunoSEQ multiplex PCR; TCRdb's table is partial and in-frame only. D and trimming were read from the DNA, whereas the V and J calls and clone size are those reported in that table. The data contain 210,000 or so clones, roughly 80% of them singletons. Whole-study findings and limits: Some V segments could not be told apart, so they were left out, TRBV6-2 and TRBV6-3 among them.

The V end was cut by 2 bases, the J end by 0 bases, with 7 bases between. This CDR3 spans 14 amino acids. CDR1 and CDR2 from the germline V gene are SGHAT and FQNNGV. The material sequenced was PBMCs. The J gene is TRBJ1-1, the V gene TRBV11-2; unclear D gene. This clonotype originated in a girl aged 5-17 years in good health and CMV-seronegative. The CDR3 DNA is TGTGCCAGCAGCTTAATCGAGGTGAACACTGAAGCTTTCTTT. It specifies CASSLIEVNTEAFF.